These 14 T cell receptor beta chains were all obtained from the same sample, sequenced in a study of blood T cell repertoires in COVID-19. Data came from immunoSEQ multiplex PCR; TCRdb stores just in-frame clones and leaves some out. The sample carries 120,000 or so clones, around 85% recorded once. The specimen sequenced was peripheral blood. Every receptor here comes from a woman between 45 and 65 years old with acute or convalescent COVID-19.

V and J are TRBV9 and TRBJ2-7; TRBD1 matches 11 bases. The V and J ends lost 4 bases and 2 bases, in that order; junction bases with no gene match: 5. The CDR3 is made up of 15 amino acids. CDR1 is SGDLS and CDR2 is YYNGEE in the germline V gene. CDR3 in DNA: TGTGCCAGCAGCCTCGGGACAGGGGGGCCCTACGAGCAGTACTTC. Translated, it gives CASSLGTGGPYEQYF. Full variable domain (outside the CDR3, taken from reference TRBV9 and TRBJ2-7): DSGVTQTPKHLITATGQRVTLRCSPRSGDLSVYWYQQSLDQGLQFLIQYYNGEERAKGNILERFSAQQFPDLHSELNLSSLELGDSALYFCASSLGTGGPYEQYFGPGTRLTVT.

This clone was seen just once. The chain recombines TRBV29-1 with TRBJ2-3; 8 bases match TRBD2. The V gene's germline CDR1 is SQVTM and CDR2 ANQGSEA. The length of the CDR3 is 14 residues. V shed 5 bases, J shed 6 bases, and the junction held 10 bases outside the gene matches. CDR3 loop: CSVSLAGIMDTQYF. Written as DNA, the CDR3 is TGCAGCGTTTCCTTAGCGGGGATCATGGATACGCAGTATTTT.

The chain joins TRBV6-5 to TRBJ2-2; 13 nucleotides match TRBD2. Losses at the gene ends were 4 bases for V and 3 bases for J; bases not matched to a gene: 2. Germline CDR1 and CDR2: MNHEY and SVGAGI. CDR3 size: 16 residues. CDR3: CASSLGLAGDTGELFF. CDR3 nucleotide sequence: TGTGCCAGCAGTTTAGGACTAGCGGGGGACACCGGGGAGCTGTTTTTT.

The J gene is TRBJ1-1, the V gene TRBV11-2; D might be TRBD1 (5 bases). V lost 3 bases to trimming and J lost 7 bases, with 9 bases between them. The CDR3 sequence is 12 residues long. Per the germline V gene, CDR1 is SGHAT and CDR2 is FQNNGV. The CDR3 spells CASSFPGGEAFF. DNA for the CDR3: TGTGCCAGCAGCTTTCCCGGGGGTGAAGCTTTCTTT.

The V gene is TRBV13, the J gene TRBJ1-5; 7 bases agree with TRBD1. The germline gives CDR1 PRHDT, CDR2 FYEKMQ (reference sequence). This CDR3 is 15 amino acids long. Trimming removed 5 bases from V and 2 bases from J; junction bases left unmatched: 6. The CDR3 DNA reads as TGTGCCAGCAGCCCTACGGACAGGCGCAATCAGCCCCAGCATTTT. Amino acid sequence: CASSPTDRRNQPQHF.

The J gene is TRBJ1-5, the V gene TRBV10-3; 7 bases fit TRBD1. V was clipped by 10 bases and J by 4 bases; unmatched bases: 7. This CDR3 contains 13 residues. Germline loops: CDR1 ENHRY, CDR2 SYGVKD. CDR3 DNA sequence: TGTGCCACCCAGGACAGGCTGAATCAGCCCCAGCATTTT. It encodes CATQDRLNQPQHF.

The genes are TRBV19 and TRBJ1-1; D is uncertain. This CDR3 comprises 13 residues. Germline CDR1 reads LNHDA; CDR2 reads SQIVND (reference sequence). The V end lost 3 bases, the J end lost 7 bases, and 12 bases lay between the germline ends. The CDR3 nucleotides read TGTGCCAGTAGTATGCTGCGGCAAGTTGAAGCTTTCTTT. It yields the protein CASSMLRQVEAFF. The whole variable domain, filled in from reference TRBV19 and TRBJ1-1, reads DGGITQSPKYLFRKEGQNVTLSCEQNLNHDAMYWYRQDPGQGLRLIYYSQIVNDFQKGDIAEGYSVSREKKESFPLTVTSAQKNPTAFYLCASSMLRQVEAFFGQGTRLTVV.

The count of this clone is one. V usage is TRBV7-2 and J usage is TRBJ2-1; TRBD2 aligns across 12 bases. This CDR3 has 15 residues. Germline values: CDR1 SGHTA, CDR2 FQGNSA. Losses at the gene ends were 3 bases for V and 9 bases for J; bases not matched to a gene: 6. CDR3 region: CASSFRTSGVGEQFF. The CDR3, as DNA: TGTGCCAGCAGCTTTAGGACTAGCGGGGTCGGTGAGCAGTTCTTC.

This chain links TRBV10-2 with TRBJ1-6, with 10 nucleotides matching TRBD1. CDR1 and CDR2 from the germline V gene are WSHSY and SAAADI. The CDR3 has 16 residues. V dropped 3 bases and J dropped 10; count of bases not matched to a gene: 9. The CDR3 DNA is TGCGCCAGCAGTGATTACAGACAGGGGGCAGGGTCACCCCTCCACTTT. Translating it yields CASSDYRQGAGSPLHF.

The chain joins TRBV20-1 to TRBJ2-7; 9 bases align to TRBD1. Germline V gene data show CDR1 as DFQATT and CDR2 as SNEGSKA (reference sequence). The V gene end was trimmed by 3 bases and the J gene end by 3 bases; junction bases not matched to a gene: 6. CDR3 length equals 14 residues. CDR3 region: CSASADRGNYEQYF. The CDR3 nucleotides are TGCAGTGCTAGTGCGGACAGGGGAAACTACGAGCAGTACTTC.

The sample holds one count of this clone. The chain employs TRBV7-8 and TRBJ2-7; TRBD2 matches 14 bases. After removal of 4 bases from V and 7 bases from J, the junction contained 15 bases not matched to a gene. Germline-derived CDR1 and CDR2 are SGHVS and FQNEAQ. The CDR3 length is 18 residues. The DNA for the CDR3 is TGTGCCAGCAGCTGGTCCGCAGGACTAGCGGGGGGAGGAGGTGAGCAGTACTTC. The encoded protein is CASSWSAGLAGGGGEQYF.

The V call is TRBV5-1, the J call TRBJ1-1, with 9 bases aligning to TRBD1. Germline V lookup: CDR1 SGHRS, CDR2 YFSETQ. Losses at the gene ends were 1 base for V and 10 bases for J; bases not matched to a gene: 5. CDR3 size: 13 residues. This CDR3 reads CASSLQDRGLAFF. The CDR3 DNA sequence: TGCGCCAGCAGCTTGCAGGACAGGGGTTTAGCTTTCTTT.

The V call is TRBV14, the J call TRBJ2-1, with 7 bases matching TRBD1. Germline loops: CDR1 SGHDN, CDR2 FVKESK. Germline trimming cut 6 bases from V and 3 bases from J; bases unmatched to any gene: 11. The CDR3 contains 16 residues. CDR3 region: CASSDMTGWDYNEQFF. The DNA for the CDR3 is TGTGCCAGCAGTGACATGACAGGGTGGGACTACAATGAGCAGTTCTTC.

The chain combines TRBV4-2 with TRBJ2-1; 15 bases align to TRBD2. CDR1 is LGHNA and CDR2 is YNFKEQ in the germline V gene. The CDR3 is 15 amino acids. V lost 4 bases and J lost 7; bases outside the gene matches: 2. The CDR3 DNA is TGTGCCAGCAGCCGGACTAGCGGGGGGGCGAATGAGCAGTTCTTC. It encodes CASSRTSGGANEQFF.